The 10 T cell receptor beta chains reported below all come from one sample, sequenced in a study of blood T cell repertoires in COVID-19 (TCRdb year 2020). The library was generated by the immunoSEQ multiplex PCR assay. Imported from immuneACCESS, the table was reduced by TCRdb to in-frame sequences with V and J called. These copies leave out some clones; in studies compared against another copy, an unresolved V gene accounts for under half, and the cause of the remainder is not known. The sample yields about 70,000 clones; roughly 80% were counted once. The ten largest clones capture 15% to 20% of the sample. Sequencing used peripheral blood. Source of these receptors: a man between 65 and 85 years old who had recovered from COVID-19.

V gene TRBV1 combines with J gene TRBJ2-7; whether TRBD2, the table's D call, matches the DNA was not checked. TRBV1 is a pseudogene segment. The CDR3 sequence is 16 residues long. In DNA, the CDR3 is TGCACCAGCAGCCAAGATTGGGCTAGCGGGCCCTACGAGCAGTACTTC. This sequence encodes CTSSQDWASGPYEQYF.

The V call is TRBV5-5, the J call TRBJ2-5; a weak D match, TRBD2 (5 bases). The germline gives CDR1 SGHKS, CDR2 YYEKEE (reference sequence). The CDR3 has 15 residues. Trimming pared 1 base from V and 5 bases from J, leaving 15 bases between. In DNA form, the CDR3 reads TGTGCCAGCAGCTTGTGGGGTGGTGGCGGGGAGACCCAGTACTTC. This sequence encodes CASSLWGGGGETQYF. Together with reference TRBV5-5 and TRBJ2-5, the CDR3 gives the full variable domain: DAGVTQSPTHLIKTRGQQVTLRCSPISGHKSVSWYQQVLGQGPQFIFQYYEKEERGRGNFPDRFSARQFPNYSSELNVNALLLGDSALYLCASSLWGGGGETQYFGPGTRLLVL.

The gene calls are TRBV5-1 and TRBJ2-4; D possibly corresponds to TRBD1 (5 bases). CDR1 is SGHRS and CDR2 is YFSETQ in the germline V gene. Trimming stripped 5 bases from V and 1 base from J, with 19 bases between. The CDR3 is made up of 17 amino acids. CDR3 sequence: CASSASTGNRAKNIQYF. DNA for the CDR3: TGCGCCAGCAGTGCTAGTACCGGCAACAGGGCCAAAAACATTCAGTACTTC.

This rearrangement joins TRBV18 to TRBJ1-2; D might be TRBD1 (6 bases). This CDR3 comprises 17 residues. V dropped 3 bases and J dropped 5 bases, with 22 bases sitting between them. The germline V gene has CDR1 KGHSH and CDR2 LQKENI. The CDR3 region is CASSPFSRRGREYGYTF. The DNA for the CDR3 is TGTGCCAGCTCACCGTTTTCACGCAGGGGTAGAGAGTATGGCTACACCTTC.

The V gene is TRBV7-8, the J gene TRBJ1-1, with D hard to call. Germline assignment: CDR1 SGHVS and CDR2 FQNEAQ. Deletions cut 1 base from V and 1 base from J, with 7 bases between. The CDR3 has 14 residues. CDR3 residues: CASSLVFRNTEAFF. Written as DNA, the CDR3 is TGTGCCAGCAGCTTAGTATTCCGGAACACTGAAGCTTTCTTT. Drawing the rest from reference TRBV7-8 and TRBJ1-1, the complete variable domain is GAGVSQSPRYKVAKRGQDVALRCDPISGHVSLFWYQQALGQGPEFLTYFQNEAQLDKSGLPSDRFFAERPEGSVSTLKIQRTQQEDSAVYLCASSLVFRNTEAFFGQGTRLTVV.

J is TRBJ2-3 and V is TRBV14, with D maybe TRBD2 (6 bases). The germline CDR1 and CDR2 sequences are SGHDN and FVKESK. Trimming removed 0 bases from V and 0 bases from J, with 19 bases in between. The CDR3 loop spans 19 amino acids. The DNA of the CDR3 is TGTGCCAGCAGCCAAGATACACCCAGACTAGTTGCTAGCACAGATACGCAGTATTTT. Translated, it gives CASSQDTPRLVASTDTQYF.

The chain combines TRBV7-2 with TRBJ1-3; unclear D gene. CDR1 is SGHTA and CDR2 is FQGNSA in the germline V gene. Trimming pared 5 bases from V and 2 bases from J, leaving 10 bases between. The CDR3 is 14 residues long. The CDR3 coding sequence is TGTGCCAGCAGCCTAGGAGTCACTGGAAACACCATATATTTT. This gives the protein CASSLGVTGNTIYF.

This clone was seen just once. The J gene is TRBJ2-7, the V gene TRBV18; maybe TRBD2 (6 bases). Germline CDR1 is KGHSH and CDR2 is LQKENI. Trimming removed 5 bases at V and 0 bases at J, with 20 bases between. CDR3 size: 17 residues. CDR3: CASSILATDYLSYEQYF. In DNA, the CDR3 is TGTGCCAGCTCAATTCTAGCGACCGACTACCTCTCCTACGAGCAGTACTTC.

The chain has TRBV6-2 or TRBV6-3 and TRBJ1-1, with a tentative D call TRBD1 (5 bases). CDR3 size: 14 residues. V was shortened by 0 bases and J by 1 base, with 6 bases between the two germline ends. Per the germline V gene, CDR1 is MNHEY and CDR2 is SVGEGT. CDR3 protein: CASSYSQGNTEAFF. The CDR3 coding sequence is TGTGCCAGCAGTTACTCCCAGGGGAACACTGAAGCTTTCTTT.

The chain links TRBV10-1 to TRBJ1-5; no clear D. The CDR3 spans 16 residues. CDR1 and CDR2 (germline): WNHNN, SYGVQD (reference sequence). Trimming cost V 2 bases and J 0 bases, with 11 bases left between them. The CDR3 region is CASSEVEVDSNQPQHF. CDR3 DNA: TGCGCCAGCAGTGAGGTGGAGGTTGATAGCAATCAGCCCCAGCATTTT.